The clone carrying this T cell receptor (beta chain) was counted ten times or more. No antigen is known for it. This sample is drawn from a study of spatial heterogeneity in lung cancer. About the study: Tumor-region counts of TCR transcripts tracked strongly with a T cell module score from matched bulk RNA-seq. Study findings and constraints: The number of expanded tumor alpha and beta chains correlated with mutation number.

The germline V and J ends were trimmed by 0 bases and 7 bases, with 7 bases remaining between them. CDR3 length: 14 residues. Germline CDR1 reads LGHDT; CDR2 reads YNNKEL (reference sequence). Time point denoted: sample taken at primary tumor resection. From tumor, nontumor lung or frozen PBMC, whole RNA was taken unsorted for sequencing. TCRdb re-derived calls from the 5' RACE reads in MiXCR, one entry per CDR3 protein. In the table there are about 100,000 distinct CDR3 sequences, 4.4% of which are singletons. The starting material was lung tumor tissue, obtained at surgery. The chain joins TRBV3-1 to TRBJ1-6, with D hard to call. This clonotype originated in a male donor with early-stage non-small cell lung cancer. The CDR3 sequence is CASSQDGKNSPLHF. For the CDR3, the DNA is TGTGCCAGCAGCCAAGATGGGAAGAATTCACCCCTCCACTTT.